This TCR beta chain was identified during a study of cytomegalovirus exposure and HLA in healthy donors. Study-level findings and limits: Indistinguishable V segments, including TRBV6-2 and TRBV6-3, were excluded.

Use of 60 Vbeta and 13 Jbeta primers characterized the PCR. Some clones are missing from TCRdb's copy, which holds only in-frame ones; the method was immunoSEQ multiplex PCR. Among about 110,000 clones, approximately 81% were seen once, and the ten largest hold around 3%. This clone has more than one count but fewer than ten. Its specificity is not known. V was shortened by 2 bases and J by 5 bases, with 12 bases between the two germline ends. The germline V gene encodes CDR1 MNHEY and CDR2 SVGAGI. The CDR3 contains 14 residues. Sequenced material: PBMCs. This clonotype was obtained from a woman under 30 in good health and CMV-seropositive. V is TRBV6-5 and J is TRBJ1-1; D uncertain. The CDR3 region has the DNA TGTGCCAGCAGTTACGGGCAGGAATGGACTGAAGCTTTCTTT. It is translated as CASSYGQEWTEAFF.